This entry features one T cell receptor beta chain sequence. Its antigen remains unknown. Unique molecular identifiers were added to individual cDNA molecules. TCRdb reprocessed the 5' RACE reads via MiXCR and lists one record per CDR3 protein. The data show approximately 20,000 distinct CDR3 sequences, 3.5% to 4.5% seen once. V lost 5 bases and J lost 4, with 8 bases in between. Germline CDR1 and CDR2: MNHNY and SVGAGI (reference sequence). The CDR3 is 12 amino acids. These data are taken from a study of early T cells in non-severe SARS-CoV-2 infection. Background on the study: The authors sequenced bulk RNA from unsorted whole blood, leaving chains unpaired. Study outcomes and limitations: Missing private and CD4 specificities, VDJdb matching favored anti-spike CD8 responses.

The chain recombines TRBV6-6 with TRBJ1-2, with D hard to call. What was sequenced was whole blood. The clonotype comes from an adult who was a healthcare worker with PCR-confirmed SARS-CoV-2 infection or an uninfected control (not recorded which). CDR3 protein: CASSPSGYGYTF. In DNA form, the CDR3 reads TGTGCCAGCAGTCCCTCCGGCTATGGCTACACCTTC.